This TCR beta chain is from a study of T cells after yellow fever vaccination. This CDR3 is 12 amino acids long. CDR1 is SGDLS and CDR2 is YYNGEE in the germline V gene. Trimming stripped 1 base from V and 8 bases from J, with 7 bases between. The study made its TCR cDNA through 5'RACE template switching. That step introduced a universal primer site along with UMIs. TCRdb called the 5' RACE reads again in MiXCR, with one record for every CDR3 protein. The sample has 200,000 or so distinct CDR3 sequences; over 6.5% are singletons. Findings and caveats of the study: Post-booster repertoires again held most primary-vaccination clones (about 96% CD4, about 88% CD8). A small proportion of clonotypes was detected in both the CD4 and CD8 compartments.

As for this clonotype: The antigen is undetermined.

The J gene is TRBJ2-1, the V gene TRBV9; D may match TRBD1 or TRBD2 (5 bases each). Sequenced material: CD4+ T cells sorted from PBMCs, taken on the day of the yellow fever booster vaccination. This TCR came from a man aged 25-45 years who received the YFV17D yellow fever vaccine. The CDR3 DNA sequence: TGTGCCAGCAGCGTATGGGACGATGAGCAGTTCTTC. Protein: CASSVWDDEQFF.